Below, 19 T cell receptor beta chains from the same sample are listed, as sequenced in a study of tumor-infiltrating lymphocytes in primary liver carcinoma (dated by TCRdb to about 2017). The listed sequencing device is Illumina HiSeq 2500. TCRbeta-specific cDNA was reverse-transcribed from 500 ng total RNA using a constant-region primer and ProtoScript II reverse transcriptase. Construction of the TCRbeta libraries relied on three nested rounds of multiplex PCR, following a slightly modified ARM-PCR procedure. Each of the first two PCR rounds ran for approximately 10 cycles and used multiplex TRBV1-TRBV30 forward primers together with a Cbeta reverse primer. TCRdb redid the processing of the public reads, applying fastp at Q25 and MiXCR, and retained in-frame beta chains. Rows matching on CDR3 protein sequence are summarized as one entry with the most common DNA and genes. Counted in this sample were around 330,000 distinct CDR3 sequences; approximately 65% of them appeared once. The top ten hold approximately 9% of the sample.

Blood RNA was extracted from unsorted whole blood using TRIzol reagent, and germline DNA was obtained with the DNeasy Blood & Tissue kit. Sequenced sample: peripheral blood. The receptors stem from a man aged 40-55 years with primary liver carcinoma and hepatitis B virus infection.

Remarks on this clonotype: The missing conserved phenylalanine or tryptophan at the end of this CDR3 makes a read error likely. The chain combines TRBV28 with TRBJ2-7; 14 bases line up with TRBD2. The J segment lost 4 bases and the V segment lost 8 bases, leaving 13 bases of the junction unmatched. Germline CDR1 and CDR2: MDHEN and SYDVKM. The CDR3 totals 17 residues. The CDR3 DNA reads TGTGCCAGCTGGGGAGAGACTAGCGGGAGGGCCGGGTACGAGCAGTACCTC. This codes for CASWGETSGRAGYEQYL.

This rearrangement joins TRBV13 to TRBJ2-1; D ambiguous. The CDR3 is made up of 15 amino acids. CDR1 PRHDT and CDR2 FYEKMQ come from the germline V gene (reference sequence). The V end was cut by 1 base, the J end by 5 bases, with 12 bases between. The CDR3 DNA reads as TGTGCCAGCAGCTTAGAAGGTAAATCCCACAATGAGCAGTTCTTC. Its protein product is CASSLEGKSHNEQFF.

This clonotype was seen only a few times. This sequence joins TRBV5-1 and TRBJ2-5; 7 nucleotides agree with TRBD2. V dropped 4 bases and J dropped 4; count of bases not matched to a gene: 10. CDR1 is SGHRS, CDR2 YFSETQ, per germline. The CDR3 spans 15 residues. In DNA form, the CDR3 reads TGCGCCAGCAGCCCAATCGGGACTACCCCAGAGACCCAGTACTTC. This gives the protein CASSPIGTTPETQYF.

This clonotype was seen repeatedly, ten times or more. The chain has TRBV4-2 and TRBJ2-1; D perhaps matches TRBD2 (6 bases). CDR3 size: 16 residues. Germline lookup yields CDR1 LGHNA and CDR2 YNFKEQ. Trimming took off 0 bases at V and 3 bases at J, with 12 bases between the two ends. The CDR3 sequence is CASSQDGGLGYNEQFF. The CDR3 coding sequence is TGTGCCAGCAGCCAAGATGGGGGACTCGGCTACAATGAGCAGTTCTTC.

To note about this clonotype: This may arise from a read error, as a much more abundant clone is one base away. The rearrangement joins TRBV6-6 to TRBJ2-1; TRBD2 might be the D (5 bases). Germline CDR1 reads MNHNY; CDR2 reads SVGAGI (reference sequence). V lost 4 bases to trimming and J lost 6 bases, with 13 bases between them. CDR3 length equals 14 residues. Here the CDR3 reads CASSSPQGGNEQFF. The CDR3 region has the DNA TGTGCCAGCAGTTCGCCCCAAGGAGGCAATGAGCAGTTCTTC.

This clonotype came up a few times. The genes are TRBV28 and TRBJ1-2; no definite D call. V was pared by 7 bases and J by 2 bases, with 8 bases between. The germline V gene has CDR1 MDHEN and CDR2 SYDVKM. CDR3 length equals 12 residues. CDR3 loop: CASMRPNYGYTF. DNA of the CDR3: TGTGCCAGCATGCGCCCCAACTATGGCTACACCTTC.

This clonotype was observed at least ten times. The CDR3 nucleotides read TGTGCCGCCAGTGGCAGACAGGGGGACTATGGCTACACCTTC. Its translation is CAASGRQGDYGYTF. The gene calls are TRBV5-4 and TRBJ1-2, with 9 bases aligning to TRBD1. V dropped 10 bases and J dropped 3; count of bases not matched to a gene: 10. Germline CDR1 reads SGHNT; CDR2 reads YYREEE (reference sequence). This CDR3 contains 14 residues.

The count of this clonotype is one. The missing conserved phenylalanine or tryptophan at the end of this CDR3 makes a read error likely. This sequence joins TRBV29-1 and TRBJ2-2; possibly TRBD1 or TRBD2 for D (5 bases each). Trimming removed 4 bases from V and 9 bases from J, with 15 bases in between. CDR1 and CDR2 (germline): SQVTM, ANQGSEA. The CDR3 totals 13 residues. Here the CDR3 DNA reads TGCAGCGTTGGCCTCGGGGCTAACAGGGAGCTGTTTTTA. Translation: CSVGLGANRELFL.

This clonotype was counted many times. The rearrangement joins TRBV6-2 or TRBV6-3 to TRBJ1-2; no clear D. Germline CDR1 is MNHEY and CDR2 is SVGEGT. There are 12 residues in the CDR3. V was shortened by 5 bases and J by 1 base, with 5 bases between the two germline ends. The CDR3 loop is CASSPVNYGYTF. DNA of the CDR3: TGTGCCAGCAGTCCAGTTAACTATGGCTACACCTTC.

With regard to this clonotype: A much larger clone differs by one base, so this may be a read error. The chain links TRBV6-2 or TRBV6-3 to TRBJ2-3; D perhaps matches TRBD1 (5 bases). Per the germline V gene, CDR1 is MNHEY and CDR2 is SVGEGT. The CDR3 contains 15 residues. The chain's CDR3 is CVSSYGDGAQGTQYF. Written as DNA, the CDR3 is TGTGTCAGCAGTTACGGTGACGGAGCCCAGGGTACGCAGTATTTT.

The table lists this clonotype with many counts. The genes are TRBV29-1 and TRBJ2-5; 9 positions match TRBD2. Per the germline V gene, CDR1 is SQVTM and CDR2 is ANQGSEA. V trimming: 7 bases; J trimming: 4 bases; junction bases outside the gene matches: 13. The length of the CDR3 is 15 residues. The CDR3 sequence: CSAQGAGGPGETQYF. As DNA, the CDR3 is TGCAGCGCTCAAGGCGCGGGAGGGCCGGGAGAGACCCAGTACTTC.

The chain carries TRBV7-9 and TRBJ1-1; a weak D match, TRBD1 (5 bases). This CDR3 is built from 15 residues. CDR1 SEHNR and CDR2 FQNEAQ come from the germline V gene (reference sequence). V lost 6 bases and J 0 bases, leaving 14 bases between the germline ends. Here the CDR3 DNA reads TGTGCCAGCAGACCAAAGGGACCTATGAACACTGAAGCTTTCTTT. Encoded protein: CASRPKGPMNTEAFF.

The chain has TRBV10-3 and TRBJ2-7; a possible D gene is TRBD2 (5 bases). The CDR3 has 14 residues. Germline V gene sequence: CDR1 ENHRY, CDR2 SYGVKD. Trimming removed 4 bases from V and 6 bases from J, with 16 bases in between. The CDR3 here is CAISVLGPSGEQYF. CDR3 sequence (DNA): TGTGCCATCAGTGTACTAGGCCCCTCGGGCGAGCAGTACTTC.

CDR3 coding DNA: TGTGCCAGCAGTTTAGGCCAGACTATGTCCGGGGAGCTGTTTTTT. It translates to CASSLGQTMSGELFF. This chain connects TRBV12-3 or TRBV12-4 to TRBJ2-2; D possibly corresponds to TRBD2 (5 bases). V was trimmed by 1 base and J by 6 bases, leaving 12 bases between them. The CDR3 length is 15 residues.

In the case of this clonotype: A much larger clone is a single base away; this may be a read error. This sequence joins TRBV6-1 and TRBJ1-4; the match to TRBD1 covers 7 bases. The CDR3 has 11 residues. CDR1 is MNHNS, CDR2 SASEGT, per germline. The CDR3 reads CDSRGARELFF. The CDR3 DNA reads TGTGACAGCAGGGGGGCCAGGGAACTGTTTTTT.

Turning to this clonotype: A read error is possible here, since a much larger clone lies one base away. The rearrangement joins TRBV29-1 to TRBJ2-3; 7 positions agree with TRBD2. Germline V gene sequence: CDR1 SQVTM, CDR2 ANQGSEA. J gave up 1 base and V 6 bases, and 13 bases lay outside the gene matches. The CDR3 spans 16 residues. The CDR3, as DNA: TGCAGCGTCGGACTAGTGGGAGGATGGGGCACAGATACGCAGTATTTT. Protein: CSVGLVGGWGTDTQYF.

To note about this clonotype: It is likely a read error, because the conserved phenylalanine at the end of the CDR3 is missing. The rearrangement uses TRBV28 and TRBJ2-5; a weak D match, TRBD2 (6 bases). The CDR3 has 15 residues. Germline V gene sequence: CDR1 MDHEN, CDR2 SYDVKM. The DNA of the CDR3 is TGTGCCAGCCGTTTAGCAGCGGGCGGACAAGAGACCCAGTACATC. Encoded protein: CASRLAAGGQETQYI.

On this clonotype: This may arise from a read error, as a much more abundant clone is one base away. Given the absence of the conserved phenylalanine or tryptophan at the CDR3 end, a read error is likely. This sequence joins TRBV4-2 and TRBJ2-1; TRBD2 aligns across 13 bases. Germline V lookup: CDR1 LGHNA, CDR2 YNFKEQ. This CDR3 has 16 residues. The junction had 3 bases not matched to a gene; V was cut back by 1 base and J by 6 bases. The CDR3 region has the DNA TGTGCCAGCAGCCAAGTAGGACTAGCGGGAGTCAATGAGCAGTTCCTC. Translated: CASSQVGLAGVNEQFL.

This chain connects TRBV12-3 or TRBV12-4 to TRBJ2-3, with 9 nucleotides matching TRBD2. The CDR3 is 14 amino acids. The V gene end was trimmed by 5 bases and the J gene end by 4 bases; junction bases not matched to a gene: 4. In DNA, the CDR3 is TGTGCCAGCAGTGTGACTAGCGGCTCAGATACGCAGTATTTT. Residues: CASSVTSGSDTQYF.